What follows are 23 T cell receptor beta chains derived from one specimen sequenced in a study of T cell responses to AZD1222 COVID-19 vaccine listed by TCRdb under 2021. Library generation was performed with the immunoSEQ multiplex PCR assay. The immuneACCESS repertoire file appears here via TCRdb, limited to in-frame rearrangements. These files lack a portion of the clones; in checked studies, under half of the deficit traces to unresolved V genes, and the cause of the others is not known. The sample data list about 97,000 clones, and around 88% of these were observed just once. The top ten clones comprise approximately 7% of the sample. According to the study, the label for this sample's time point signals: baseline before first vaccination. Sample: peripheral blood, taken on day 0 of AZD1222 vaccination. Receptors were obtained from an adult in good health.

The chain combines TRBV10-3 with TRBJ2-1; D is undetermined. V was trimmed by 5 bases and J by 9 bases, leaving 14 bases between them. Germline CDR1 and CDR2: ENHRY and SYGVKD. CDR3 length: 13 residues. CDR3: CAISPAPDGEQFF. DNA for the CDR3: TGTGCCATCAGTCCGGCCCCCGATGGTGAGCAGTTCTTC.

The rearrangement links TRBV7-3 to TRBJ1-1; a weak D match, TRBD1 (5 bases). CDR1 SGHTA and CDR2 FQGTGA come from the germline V gene. The V and J ends lost 2 bases and 1 base respectively, with 17 bases between them. The CDR3 length is 17 residues. CDR3 in amino acids: CASSLSGGAGGNTEAFF. The CDR3 DNA reads TGTGCCAGCAGCTTATCTGGTGGGGCAGGCGGGAACACTGAAGCTTTCTTT.

The CDR3 DNA reads as TGTGCCAGCAGTCGACAGGGCTTAAATGAGCAGTTCTTC. This translates into CASSRQGLNEQFF. This chain links TRBV6-4 with TRBJ2-1, with TRBD1 identical over 7 bases. The J segment lost 7 bases and the V segment lost 5 bases, leaving 5 bases of the junction unmatched. Looked up from germline, CDR1 is MRHNA and CDR2 is SNTAGT. The CDR3 is 13 residues long.

The chain combines TRBV10-3 with TRBJ2-1; D is uncertain. The CDR3 loop spans 15 amino acids. V lost 2 bases and J 1 base, leaving 9 bases between the germline ends. Germline V gene data show CDR1 as ENHRY and CDR2 as SYGVKD. The chain's CDR3 is CAISENQVSYNEQFF. The CDR3 DNA reads as TGTGCCATCAGTGAGAATCAGGTGTCCTACAATGAGCAGTTCTTC.

V and J are TRBV25-1 and TRBJ1-5, with 7 bases identical to TRBD1. With 0 bases clipped from V and 5 bases from J, the junction kept 7 bases outside the gene matches. The CDR3 loop spans 16 amino acids. Germline V CDR1 and CDR2: MGHDK, SYGVNS. CDR3 in amino acids: CASSEYGGQGDQPQHF. The CDR3 DNA reads TGTGCCAGCAGTGAATATGGTGGGCAGGGGGATCAGCCCCAGCATTTT.

This chain joins TRBV18 and TRBJ2-2, with a weak D call TRBD2 (6 bases). CDR3 length: 16 residues. CDR1 is KGHSH and CDR2 is LQKENI in the germline V gene. V was shortened by 3 bases and J by 5 bases, with 16 bases between the two germline ends. CDR3 coding DNA: TGTGCCAGCTCACCTGCGGGGATACGGGGAACCGGGGAGCTGTTTTTT. Amino acid sequence: CASSPAGIRGTGELFF.

The rearrangement links TRBV9 to TRBJ1-5; D not resolved. Germline loops: CDR1 SGDLS, CDR2 YYNGEE. The V and J ends lost 5 bases and 3 bases respectively, with 15 bases between them. CDR3 length equals 15 residues. CDR3 nucleotide sequence: TGTGCCAGCAGTTCGTCGTCGGTCAACAATCAGCCCCAGCATTTT. Amino acids: CASSSSSVNNQPQHF.

The chain has TRBV2 and TRBJ1-1, with a weak D call TRBD1 (5 bases). Germline CDR1 is SNHLY and CDR2 is FYNNEI. The CDR3 sequence is 11 residues long. Trimming removed 6 bases at V and 8 bases at J, with 10 bases between. In DNA, the CDR3 is TGTGCCAGCAGGTACCGGGACGAAGCTTTCTTT. Protein sequence: CASRYRDEAFF.

V is TRBV6-2 or TRBV6-3 and J is TRBJ1-4, with D perhaps matching TRBD1 (6 bases). The CDR3 runs to 14 residues. The germline gives CDR1 MNHEY, CDR2 SVGEGT. Trimming pared 4 bases from V and 0 bases from J, leaving 6 bases between. CDR3 DNA sequence: TGTGCCAGCAGTTGGACAGCAACTAATGAAAAACTGTTTTTT. Translating it yields CASSWTATNEKLFF.

The rearrangement joins TRBV6-5 to TRBJ2-5; tentatively, D is TRBD2 (6 bases). In germline, CDR1 is MNHEY, CDR2 SVGAGI. The V and J ends lost 5 bases and 3 bases respectively, with 13 bases between them. The CDR3 sequence is 14 residues long. DNA for the CDR3: TGTGCCAGCAGTCTTCTACCGGGGGAAGAGACCCAGTACTTC. This translates into CASSLLPGEETQYF.

The table lists this clone with a count of one. CDR3 protein: CASSPTPGDTEAFF. The CDR3 nucleotides are TGTGCCAGCTCACCAACCCCAGGGGACACTGAAGCTTTCTTT. V usage is TRBV18 and J usage is TRBJ1-1; a weak D match, TRBD1 (6 bases). Germline lookup yields CDR1 KGHSH and CDR2 LQKENI. V lost 2 bases and J 3 bases, leaving 10 bases between the germline ends. The CDR3 totals 14 residues.

V gene TRBV9 combines with J gene TRBJ2-2; 8 bases match TRBD2. The CDR3 contains 16 residues. With 4 bases clipped from V and 3 bases from J, the junction kept 8 bases outside the gene matches. Per germline, CDR1 SGDLS and CDR2 YYNGEE. CDR3 protein: CASSHFGAGDTGELFF. CDR3 sequence (DNA): TGTGCCAGCAGCCACTTTGGAGCGGGGGACACCGGGGAGCTGTTTTTT.

The gene calls are TRBV5-1 and TRBJ1-2; no clear D. V lost 1 base and J 2 bases, leaving 12 bases between the germline ends. This CDR3 contains 15 residues. The germline CDR1 and CDR2 sequences are SGHRS and YFSETQ. This CDR3 is CASSLMNDGNYGYTF. CDR3 DNA sequence: TGCGCCAGCAGCTTGATGAACGACGGCAACTATGGCTACACCTTC.

The rearrangement uses TRBV7-2 and TRBJ1-4, with a possible D match to TRBD1 (6 bases). Germline V CDR1 and CDR2: SGHTA, FQGNSA. The V end was cut by 5 bases, the J end by 4 bases, with 11 bases between. The CDR3 contains 14 residues. This CDR3 reads CASSLQGRNEKLFF. The CDR3 bases are TGTGCCAGCAGCCTACAGGGCCGTAATGAAAAACTGTTTTTT. Full variable domain (rest looked up from reference TRBV7-2 and TRBJ1-4): GAGVSQSPSNKVTEKGKDVELRCDPISGHTALYWYRQSLGQGLEFLIYFQGNSAPDKSGLPSDRFSAERTGGSVSTLTIQRTQQEDSAVYLCASSLQGRNEKLFFGSGTQLSVL.

This chain uses TRBV5-4 with TRBJ2-7, with 11 bases fitting TRBD1. J lost 6 bases, V lost 4 bases, and 9 bases had no gene match. This CDR3 is built from 15 residues. Germline values: CDR1 SGHNT, CDR2 YYREEE (reference sequence). Here the CDR3 DNA reads TGTGCCAGCAGCCAACCCGGGACAGGGGGACGCGAGCAGTACTTC. This codes for CASSQPGTGGREQYF.

The chain recombines TRBV14 with TRBJ1-1; D is perhaps TRBD1 (5 bases). V lost 4 bases to trimming and J lost 1 base, with 10 bases between them. Germline V lookup: CDR1 SGHDN, CDR2 FVKESK. This CDR3 contains 14 residues. CDR3 bases: TGTGCCAGCAGCCGCGATGGGGCGAACACTGAAGCTTTCTTT. It translates to CASSRDGANTEAFF.

The chain is built from TRBV5-1 and TRBJ1-1, with D possibly being TRBD1 (5 bases). Germline V gene data show CDR1 as SGHRS and CDR2 as YFSETQ. There are 16 residues in the CDR3. Trimming stripped 1 base from V and 5 bases from J, with 18 bases between. CDR3 region: CASSLYTGPGKTEAFF. CDR3 coding DNA: TGCGCCAGCAGCTTGTATACAGGCCCGGGGAAGACTGAAGCTTTCTTT.

This clone occurred once. The V and J genes are TRBV6-2 or TRBV6-3 and TRBJ1-3; D is undetermined. The CDR3 extends over 13 amino acids. Trimming took off 4 bases at V and 3 bases at J, with 7 bases between the two ends. Germline CDR1 and CDR2: MNHEY and SVGEGT. The CDR3 bases are TGTGCCAGCAGTTCGACGGTTGGAAACACCATATATTTT. This codes for CASSSTVGNTIYF.

CDR3 amino acids: CSGGNMNYGYTF. The CDR3 DNA reads as TGCAGCGGGGGCAATATGAACTATGGCTACACCTTC. The chain links TRBV29-1 to TRBJ1-2; perhaps TRBD1 as D (5 bases). The CDR3 is 12 amino acids. Between the trimmed V and J ends, which lost 7 bases and 2 bases, there was a span of 11 bases. Per germline, CDR1 SQVTM and CDR2 ANQGSEA.

The V and J genes are TRBV7-6 and TRBJ1-1; no firm D call. The V gene lost 5 bases and the J gene lost 2 bases, with 12 bases spanning the gap. The CDR3 is made up of 14 amino acids. Germline V CDR1 and CDR2: SGHVS, FNYEAQ. CDR3 nucleotide sequence: TGTGCCAGCAGCACAAGGAGTTTAAACACTGAAGCTTTCTTT. Translated: CASSTRSLNTEAFF. Together with reference TRBV7-6 and TRBJ1-1, the CDR3 gives the full variable domain: GAGVSQSPRYKVTKRGQDVALRCDPISGHVSLYWYRQALGQGPEFLTYFNYEAQQDKSGLPNDRFSAERPEGSISTLTIQRTEQRDSAMYRCASSTRSLNTEAFFGQGTRLTVV.

Written as DNA, the CDR3 is TGTGCCAGCAGCCCCAGTAGAGGAGTCAGCGGGGCGTGGGATGAGCAGTTCTTC. Its protein is CASSPSRGVSGAWDEQFF. J is TRBJ2-1 and V is TRBV9, with 7 nucleotides matching TRBD2. Germline V gene data show CDR1 as SGDLS and CDR2 as YYNGEE. The V and J ends lost 4 bases and 8 bases, in that order; junction bases with no gene match: 21. The CDR3 covers 18 residues.

This chain links TRBV12-3 or TRBV12-4 with TRBJ1-1; D not resolved. V was cut by 2 bases and J by 0 bases, with 4 bases left in between. The CDR3 is 13 amino acids. CDR3 sequence reads: CASSLFVNTEAFF. The CDR3, as DNA: TGTGCCAGCAGTTTATTCGTGAACACTGAAGCTTTCTTT.

The chain has TRBV3-1 (or the pseudogene TRBV3-2) and TRBJ1-3; D gene unclear. CDR1 LGHDT and CDR2 YNNKEL come from the germline V gene (reference sequence). This CDR3 spans 12 amino acids. The V gene lost 6 bases and the J gene lost 1 base, with 4 bases spanning the gap. The CDR3 region is CASRQSGNTIYF. CDR3 DNA sequence: TGTGCCAGCAGACAGTCTGGAAACACCATATATTTT.